Listed here are 25 T cell receptor beta chains from one sample, sequenced in a study of response to subunit inactivated influenza vaccine. TCRdb recomputed calls from the RT-PCR reads with MiXCR, one row per CDR3 protein. The sample includes 400,000 to 650,000 distinct CDR3 sequences, about 7.2% of them seen just once. This material consisted of PBMCs from blood, taken less than 30 months after vaccination. The receptors here all came from a man between 50 and 70 years old who received an inactivated influenza vaccine.

This clonotype was seen a handful of times. The genes are TRBV9 and TRBJ2-1; 9 bases line up with TRBD2. CDR1 is SGDLS and CDR2 is YYNGEE in the germline V gene. The CDR3 has 15 amino acids. The J segment lost 3 bases and the V segment lost 4 bases, leaving 5 bases of the junction unmatched. CDR3 sequence reads: CASSSEAGGYNEQFF. The DNA for the CDR3 is TGTGCCAGCAGCTCCGAAGCGGGGGGCTACAATGAGCAGTTCTTC.

This chain links TRBV20-1 with TRBJ2-3; 10 nucleotides match TRBD1. Trimming at V came to 5 bases and at J to 4 bases, leaving 15 bases not matched to a gene. This CDR3 region has 17 residues. Germline CDR1 DFQATT, CDR2 SNEGSKA (reference sequence). The CDR3 loop is CSAANPARTGGADTQYF. CDR3 in DNA: TGCAGTGCTGCTAACCCCGCCAGGACAGGGGGTGCAGATACGCAGTATTTT.

The chain uses TRBV4-3 and TRBJ1-1, with no clear D. V was pared by 0 bases and J by 4 bases, with 9 bases between. CDR1 LGHNA and CDR2 YSLEER come from the germline V gene. CDR3 length: 14 amino acids. CDR3 amino acids: CASSQDTKGTEAFF. The DNA for the CDR3 is TGCGCCAGCAGCCAAGACACAAAGGGCACTGAAGCTTTCTTT.

This clonotype appeared a few times. The rearrangement joins TRBV6-5 to TRBJ2-5; D is possibly TRBD1 or TRBD2 (5 bases each). This CDR3 has 16 residues. Trimming took 6 bases from V and 5 from J, leaving 22 bases between them. The germline gives CDR1 MNHEY, CDR2 SVGAGI. The CDR3: CASRYRGGGLKETQYF. Here the CDR3 DNA reads TGTGCCAGCAGATATAGGGGTGGCGGGTTGAAGGAGACCCAGTACTTC.

This clonotype turned up a few times. The chain carries TRBV6-2 or TRBV6-3 and TRBJ1-2, with 9 positions matching TRBD1. The CDR3 covers 21 residues. Losses at the gene ends were 0 bases for V and 0 bases for J; bases not matched to a gene: 17. Looked up from germline, CDR1 is MNHEY and CDR2 is SVGEGT. DNA for the CDR3: TGTGCCAGCAGTTACTCGATTGACAGGGGGTTCCTTAATTACCCTAACTATGGCTACACCTTC. It encodes CASSYSIDRGFLNYPNYGYTF.

This clonotype was seen ten or more times. The chain recombines TRBV5-1 with TRBJ2-1, with 9 bases lining up with TRBD1. V gave up 4 bases and J gave up 4 bases; unmatched junction bases: 6. CDR1 SGHRS and CDR2 YFSETQ come from the germline V gene. CDR3 length: 15 amino acids. CDR3 sequence: CASSRGQGTYNEQFF. For the CDR3, the DNA is TGCGCCAGCAGCAGAGGACAGGGGACGTACAATGAGCAGTTCTTC.

In this sample, this clonotype turned up many times. The V and J genes are TRBV20-1 and TRBJ2-2; perhaps TRBD2 as D (5 bases). The length of the CDR3 is 15 residues. CDR1 is DFQATT and CDR2 is SNEGSKA in the germline V gene (reference sequence). Deletions cut 0 bases from V and 6 bases from J, with 14 bases between. CDR3 nucleotides: TGCAGTGCTAGAGACATCCGAGGGATTGCCGGGGAGCTGTTTTTT. This codes for CSARDIRGIAGELFF.

This clonotype was counted between two and nine times. The chain carries TRBV6-5 and TRBJ1-4; TRBD1 is a possible D gene (5 bases). Germline V lookup: CDR1 MNHEY, CDR2 SVGAGI. Trimming shortened V by 0 bases and J by 0 bases, and 11 bases separated the two germline ends. The CDR3 length is 17 residues. The CDR3 region is CASSYSRRGSTNEKLFF. The CDR3 region has the DNA TGTGCCAGCAGTTACTCGAGGAGGGGCTCAACTAATGAAAAACTGTTTTTT.

The rearrangement joins TRBV4-2 to TRBJ2-5; TRBD2 matches 11 bases. The CDR3 totals 17 residues. J gave up 3 bases and V 3 bases, and 9 bases lay outside the gene matches. Germline assignment: CDR1 LGHNA and CDR2 YNFKEQ. The DNA for the CDR3 is TGTGCCAGCAGCCACCAGGGTACTAGCGGGGGTAAAGAGACCCAGTACTTC. Its protein is CASSHQGTSGGKETQYF.

This clonotype was seen at least ten times. This chain joins TRBV6-2 or TRBV6-3 and TRBJ2-5; no clear D. The CDR3 runs 13 residues. Trimming removed 2 bases from V and 6 bases from J, with 10 bases in between. CDR1 is MNHEY, CDR2 SVGEGT, per germline. The CDR3 sequence is CASSYALQKTQYF. CDR3 nucleotide sequence: TGTGCCAGCAGTTACGCGTTACAGAAGACCCAGTACTTC.

This clonotype has a handful of counts. The V call is TRBV6-1, the J call TRBJ2-3; 7 bases match TRBD1. Germline loops: CDR1 MNHNS, CDR2 SASEGT. CDR3 length: 15 residues. Trimming removed 6 bases from V and 3 bases from J; junction bases left unmatched: 9. In nucleotides, the CDR3 is TGTGCCAGCAGCGGTGGGACAGTAGGTACAGATACGCAGTATTTT. Its translation is CASSGGTVGTDTQYF.

This clonotype has a handful of counts. Since a much larger clone is just one base distant, this may be a read error. This rearrangement joins TRBV5-1 to TRBJ2-1; no firm D call. The germline CDR1 and CDR2 sequences are SGHRS and YFSETQ. The CDR3 has 14 residues. CDR3 amino acids: CASSLAVAENEQLF. The CDR3 DNA is TGCGCCAGCAGCTTGGCCGTTGCTGAGAATGAGCAGCTCTTC.

V is TRBV18 and J is TRBJ2-4, with D perhaps matching TRBD2 (5 bases). This CDR3 has 13 amino acids. Germline V lookup: CDR1 KGHSH, CDR2 LQKENI. Trimming took off 3 bases at V and 13 bases at J, with 16 bases between the two ends. Here the CDR3 reads CASSPARDRSQYF. Here the CDR3 DNA reads TGTGCCAGCTCACCCGCCCGGGATCGATCCCAGTACTTC.

Written as DNA, the CDR3 is TGTGCCAGCAGTAGTCCCGGGACAGGGGACGAGACCCAGTACTTC. Protein product: CASSSPGTGDETQYF. The chain links TRBV28 to TRBJ2-5; 10 bases are a match to TRBD1. CDR1 and CDR2 from the germline V gene are MDHEN and SYDVKM. J gave up 5 bases and V 5 bases, and 8 bases lay outside the gene matches. This CDR3 is 15 amino acids long. Full variable domain (remainder filled in from reference TRBV28 and TRBJ2-5): DVKVTQSSRYLVKRTGEKVFLECVQDMDHENMFWYRQDPGLGLRLIYFSYDVKMKEKGDIPEGYSVSREKKERFSLILESASTNQTSMYLCASSSPGTGDETQYFGPGTRLLVL.

Many counts were recorded for this clonotype. The chain carries TRBV7-9 and TRBJ2-2; possible D gene TRBD1, 6 bases. Trimming cost V 5 bases and J 5 bases, with 12 bases left between them. From germline, CDR1 is SEHNR and CDR2 FQNEAQ (reference sequence). The CDR3 has 14 residues. CDR3 region: CASSPGHTTGELFF. CDR3 DNA: TGTGCCAGCAGCCCGGGACATACTACCGGGGAGCTGTTTTTT.

The chain is built from TRBV12-3 or TRBV12-4 and TRBJ2-1; 9 positions match TRBD2. The junction had 6 bases not matched to a gene; V was cut back by 6 bases and J by 9 bases. CDR3 length: 13 residues. CDR3 nucleotides: TGTGCCAGCAGCCGGCGGGAGGGTGGTGAGCAGTTCTTC. Its translation is CASSRREGGEQFF.

This clonotype was seen many times. The CDR3 DNA sequence: TGCGCCAGCAGCCAAGCCCCATTACCAACCTACGAGCAGTACTTC. It specifies CASSQAPLPTYEQYF. This chain links TRBV4-3 with TRBJ2-7; D call uncertain. Per germline, CDR1 LGHNA and CDR2 YSLEER. This CDR3 has 15 residues. V lost 1 base, J lost 2 bases, and 12 bases lay in between.

There are a few counts of this clonotype. Just one base apart from a much larger clone, this may be a read error. The genes are TRBV5-6 and TRBJ2-5, with 7 nucleotides matching TRBD1. From germline, CDR1 is SGHDT and CDR2 YYEEEE. V lost 5 bases and J lost 3; bases outside the gene matches: 4. The CDR3 is made up of 13 amino acids. The CDR3 nucleotides read TGTGCCAGCAGATCCGGGACAGAAGAGACCCAGTACTTC. This codes for CASRSGTEETQYF.

This clonotype was seen a few times. The rearrangement joins TRBV7-2 to TRBJ2-3; D unresolved. Germline V gene lookup returns CDR1 SGHTA and CDR2 FQGNSA. The CDR3 loop spans 16 amino acids. Trimming pared 1 base from V and 2 bases from J, leaving 13 bases between. CDR3 region: CASSLVSWAHTDTQYF. Written as DNA, the CDR3 is TGTGCCAGCAGCTTAGTATCTTGGGCCCACACAGATACGCAGTATTTT.

This clonotype was observed at least ten times. This chain uses TRBV12-3 or TRBV12-4 with TRBJ1-5, with D unclear. Trimming stripped 3 bases from V and 5 bases from J, with 8 bases between. This CDR3 contains 13 residues. The CDR3: CASSFRAHQPQHF. In DNA, the CDR3 is TGTGCCAGCAGTTTCCGGGCACATCAGCCCCAGCATTTT.

This chain uses TRBV3-1 with TRBJ2-3; perhaps D is TRBD1 or TRBD2 (5 bases each). The V and J ends lost 2 bases and 5 bases respectively, with 11 bases between them. The CDR3 consists of 14 residues. Germline values: CDR1 LGHDT, CDR2 YNNKEL (reference sequence). CDR3 coding DNA: TGTGCCAGCAGCCAACGGGACGGAGGAGATACGCAGTATTTT. As protein: CASSQRDGGDTQYF.

There are a few counts of this clonotype. CDR3 bases: TGTGCCAGCAGCTTTGGCGACAGGGGGCAGGAGACCCAGTACTTC. Protein product: CASSFGDRGQETQYF. The chain uses TRBV7-9 and TRBJ2-5; 10 positions agree with TRBD1. This CDR3 is built from 15 residues. Trimming took 3 bases from V and 5 from J; bases not matched to a gene: 6. CDR1 and CDR2 from the germline V gene are SEHNR and FQNEAQ (reference sequence).

This sequence joins TRBV7-2 and TRBJ2-3; 10 nucleotides line up with TRBD2. V was pared by 2 bases and J by 9 bases, with 11 bases of the junction left unmatched. The CDR3 extends over 16 amino acids. CDR1 and CDR2 (germline): SGHTA, FQGNSA. This CDR3 reads CASSLSLAGVGGTQYF. The CDR3, as DNA: TGTGCCAGCAGCTTATCTCTAGCGGGGGTCGGGGGAACGCAGTATTTT.

Ten or more counts support this clonotype. V usage is TRBV6-2 or TRBV6-3 and J usage is TRBJ2-2; maybe TRBD1 (6 bases). V shed 5 bases and J shed 0 bases, with 10 bases lying between them. Germline CDR1 and CDR2: MNHEY and SVGEGT. The CDR3 extends over 15 amino acids. The CDR3 loop is CASSRQASNTGELFF. The CDR3 DNA is TGTGCCAGCAGTCGACAGGCATCGAACACCGGGGAGCTGTTTTTT.

This clonotype was detected a few times. The genes are TRBV29-1 and TRBJ2-5; 7 nucleotides agree with TRBD2. J lost 1 base, V lost 7 bases, and 9 bases had no gene match. This CDR3 contains 14 residues. Germline assignment: CDR1 SQVTM and CDR2 ANQGSEA. CDR3 sequence reads: CSERPSGSQETQYF. CDR3 nucleotide sequence: TGCAGCGAACGGCCTAGCGGTTCCCAAGAGACCCAGTACTTC.